This entry lists 32 T cell receptor beta chains sequenced from one sample in a study of CD8 T cells in Susac syndrome. Random hexamers were used to reverse transcribe the RNA input (roughly 0.5 to 1 ug). TCRdb processed the immunoSEQ multiplex PCR reads anew with MiXCR; each CDR3 protein has one entry. The repertoire has 85,000 to 120,000 distinct CDR3 sequences, roughly 95% of them found once; the top ten carry roughly 0.43%. Material for sequencing was CD8+ T cells from PBMCs. Receptors were obtained from a human donor with Susac syndrome.

The chain joins TRBV6-5 to TRBJ1-1, with 11 bases that match TRBD1. Losses at the gene ends were 6 bases for V and 1 base for J; bases not matched to a gene: 4. CDR3 length: 15 residues. Germline CDR1 and CDR2: MNHEY and SVGAGI. CDR3 coding DNA: TGTGCCAGCAGGGACAGGGGGCGAGGGAACACTGAAGCTTTCTTT. Translated, it gives CASRDRGRGNTEAFF.

V is TRBV6-4 and J is TRBJ2-1; 12 positions match TRBD2. CDR3 size: 12 residues. Germline V gives CDR1 MRHNA, CDR2 SNTAGT. V shed 7 bases and J 10 bases; nucleotides not matched to a gene: 2. CDR3 in DNA: TGTGCCAGCAATGGACTAGCGGGGGAGCAGTTCTTC. This encodes CASNGLAGEQFF.

V usage is TRBV20-1 and J usage is TRBJ2-7; a weak D match, TRBD1 (6 bases). The CDR3 is 13 amino acids. The germline CDR1 and CDR2 sequences are DFQATT and SNEGSKA (reference sequence). Trimming took 6 bases from V and 2 from J, leaving 14 bases between them. Written as DNA, the CDR3 is TGCAGTGCCCGGACAGCAGGAACCTACGAGCAGTACTTC. Protein: CSARTAGTYEQYF.

The V and J genes are TRBV15 and TRBJ1-5; D perhaps matches TRBD1 (5 bases). The CDR3 runs to 14 residues. The V and J ends lost 1 base and 7 bases respectively, with 11 bases between them. Per germline, CDR1 LNHNV and CDR2 YYDKDF (reference sequence). The CDR3 bases are TGTGCCACCAGCAGAGTCCCGGGGCCCCAGCCCCAGCATTTT. Translation: CATSRVPGPQPQHF.

The chain uses TRBV20-1 and TRBJ1-1; D gene uncertain. In germline, CDR1 is DFQATT, CDR2 SNEGSKA (reference sequence). The CDR3 sequence is 15 residues long. V was shortened by 0 bases and J by 2 bases, with 13 bases between the two germline ends. The DNA of the CDR3 is TGCAGTGCTAGAGATCTCTACGACACCAACACTGAAGCTTTCTTT. Translated: CSARDLYDTNTEAFF.

The chain carries TRBV20-1 and TRBJ2-1; TRBD2 agrees at 8 bases. The CDR3 sequence is 14 residues long. Trimming removed 3 bases from V and 6 bases from J; junction bases left unmatched: 7. Looked up from germline, CDR1 is DFQATT and CDR2 is SNEGSKA (reference sequence). DNA for the CDR3: TGCAGTGCTAGGCTGGCGGGGGGTATCAATGAGCAGTTCTTC. This gives the protein CSARLAGGINEQFF.

The chain combines TRBV12-3 or TRBV12-4 with TRBJ2-2; tentatively, D is TRBD1 (5 bases). The V gene lost 6 bases and the J gene lost 1 base, with 9 bases spanning the gap. The CDR3 spans 14 residues. The CDR3 is CASSTTGNTGELFF. The DNA for the CDR3 is TGTGCCAGCAGCACCACAGGGAACACCGGGGAGCTGTTTTTT.

The chain joins TRBV10-3 to TRBJ1-2, with D maybe TRBD1 (5 bases). From germline, CDR1 is ENHRY and CDR2 SYGVKD. Trimming stripped 3 bases from V and 5 bases from J, with 16 bases between. The CDR3 contains 15 residues. The CDR3 is CAISEGPQGDYGYTF. As DNA, the CDR3 is TGTGCCATCAGTGAAGGGCCGCAGGGTGATTATGGCTACACCTTC.

This chain links TRBV7-9 with TRBJ2-5, with 8 bases that match TRBD1. In germline, CDR1 is SEHNR, CDR2 FQNEAQ (reference sequence). This CDR3 has 16 amino acids. J gave up 5 bases and V 2 bases, and 10 bases lay outside the gene matches. The CDR3 DNA reads TGTGCCAGCAGCTTACCGAGGGACAGGCCAGTTGAGACCCAGTACTTC. Residues: CASSLPRDRPVETQYF.

The genes are TRBV12-3 or TRBV12-4 and TRBJ1-1, with 9 bases fitting TRBD1. This CDR3 spans 15 amino acids. J gave up 5 bases and V 5 bases, and 9 bases lay outside the gene matches. The DNA of the CDR3 is TGTGCCAGCAGTGCATCCGGGACAGGGTCAACTGAAGCTTTCTTT. Residues: CASSASGTGSTEAFF.

This rearrangement joins TRBV13 to TRBJ2-1; the D is unclear. Trimming shortened V by 5 bases and J by 6 bases, and 8 bases separated the two germline ends. The germline CDR1 and CDR2 sequences are PRHDT and FYEKMQ (reference sequence). This CDR3 is built from 12 residues. CDR3 residues: CASSPQANEQFF. The CDR3 coding sequence is TGTGCCAGCAGCCCCCAAGCCAATGAGCAGTTCTTC.

The chain joins TRBV27 to TRBJ1-5; D perhaps matches TRBD1 (6 bases). From germline, CDR1 is MNHEY and CDR2 SMNVEV (reference sequence). The CDR3 runs to 15 residues. Trimming removed 6 bases from V and 2 bases from J, with 14 bases in between. CDR3 amino acids: CASSPRGRGNQPQHF. CDR3 DNA sequence: TGTGCCAGCAGCCCCCGGGGGCGCGGCAATCAGCCCCAGCATTTT.

The V and J genes are TRBV7-9 and TRBJ2-1; D possibly corresponds to TRBD1 (5 bases). Germline values: CDR1 SEHNR, CDR2 FQNEAQ (reference sequence). Trimming shortened V by 5 bases and J by 5 bases, and 7 bases separated the two germline ends. This CDR3 spans 12 amino acids. This CDR3 reads CASSRTNNEQFF. The CDR3 bases are TGTGCCAGCAGCCGGACAAACAATGAGCAGTTCTTC.

V gene TRBV6-2 or TRBV6-3 combines with J gene TRBJ2-1; 10 bases line up with TRBD2. Germline V gene lookup returns CDR1 MNHEY and CDR2 SVGEGT. Trimming took 5 bases from V and 3 from J; bases not matched to a gene: 10. The CDR3 length is 17 residues. In DNA form, the CDR3 reads TGTGCCAGCAGTAAGCCCCAACTAGCGGGACACTACAATGAGCAGTTCTTC. It yields the protein CASSKPQLAGHYNEQFF.

This sequence joins TRBV9 and TRBJ2-1; D is perhaps TRBD1 (6 bases). CDR1 is SGDLS, CDR2 YYNGEE, per germline. V lost 7 bases, J lost 8 bases, and 7 bases lay in between. This CDR3 has 10 amino acids. The DNA of the CDR3 is TGTGCCAGCGGGGGCCATGAGCAGTTCTTC. It encodes CASGGHEQFF.

The J gene is TRBJ2-1, the V gene TRBV20-1; D is possibly TRBD2 (6 bases). There are 15 residues in the CDR3. The V and J ends lost 0 bases and 6 bases respectively, with 15 bases between them. Looked up from germline, CDR1 is DFQATT and CDR2 is SNEGSKA (reference sequence). As DNA, the CDR3 is TGCAGTGCTAGAGAGGAGGGCAGGGCGGTCAATGAGCAGTTCTTC. Its protein product is CSAREEGRAVNEQFF.

The V call is TRBV7-8, the J call TRBJ2-7; 10 bases map to TRBD1. J gave up 0 bases and V 6 bases, and 5 bases lay outside the gene matches. This CDR3 is built from 15 residues. Germline CDR1 SGHVS, CDR2 FQNEAQ. The CDR3 DNA sequence: TGTGCCAGCAGGGCGGGACAGGGGCCCTCCTACGAGCAGTACTTC. Residues: CASRAGQGPSYEQYF.

This chain links TRBV12-3 or TRBV12-4 with TRBJ1-2; D is perhaps TRBD1 (5 bases). Trimming shortened V by 5 bases and J by 4 bases, and 14 bases separated the two germline ends. The CDR3 extends over 14 amino acids. CDR3 amino acids: CASSTRAGFYGYTF. The DNA for the CDR3 is TGTGCCAGCAGTACCAGGGCGGGATTCTATGGCTACACCTTC.

This chain joins TRBV20-1 and TRBJ2-5, with D unclear. V gave up 5 bases and J gave up 5 bases, with 9 bases separating them. Germline V gene sequence: CDR1 DFQATT, CDR2 SNEGSKA (reference sequence). This CDR3 spans 11 amino acids. CDR3: CSADLGETQYF. DNA of the CDR3: TGCAGTGCTGACCTGGGGGAGACCCAGTACTTC.

The chain uses TRBV20-1 and TRBJ2-7; TRBD2 agrees at 11 bases. V gave up 6 bases and J gave up 6 bases; unmatched junction bases: 10. The CDR3 is 14 amino acids. Germline V gives CDR1 DFQATT, CDR2 SNEGSKA (reference sequence). In DNA, the CDR3 is TGCAGTGCCCGGAGACTAGCGGGGCTTGTCGAGCAGTACTTC. The encoded protein is CSARRLAGLVEQYF.

The rearrangement joins TRBV20-1 to TRBJ2-3; D perhaps matches TRBD2 (6 bases). From germline, CDR1 is DFQATT and CDR2 SNEGSKA (reference sequence). Trimming shortened V by 3 bases and J by 5 bases, and 18 bases separated the two germline ends. The CDR3 length is 15 residues. The CDR3 protein is CSASEGRLVVDTQYF. CDR3 DNA: TGCAGTGCTAGTGAAGGGAGGCTAGTGGTAGATACGCAGTATTTT.

This clonotype appeared a few times. J is TRBJ2-5 and V is TRBV4-1; D gene unclear. CDR3 size: 14 residues. The germline V and J ends were trimmed by 0 bases and 2 bases, with 7 bases remaining between them. Germline CDR1 reads MGHRA; CDR2 reads YSYEKL. The CDR3 nucleotides are TGCGCCAGCAGCCAAGAGCTCAGACAAGAGACCCAGTACTTC. Translated, it gives CASSQELRQETQYF.

The chain is built from TRBV20-1 and TRBJ1-2; D is unresolved. The CDR3 is made up of 13 amino acids. Trimming removed 5 bases at V and 2 bases at J, with 12 bases between. The germline gives CDR1 DFQATT, CDR2 SNEGSKA (reference sequence). The CDR3 spells CSAPLTANYGYTF. The CDR3 DNA is TGCAGTGCTCCTTTGACCGCAAACTATGGCTACACCTTC.

The genes are TRBV14 and TRBJ2-1; maybe TRBD2 (6 bases). There are 14 residues in the CDR3. Per the germline V gene, CDR1 is SGHDN and CDR2 is FVKESK. The ends were cut back, 6 bases at V and 3 bases at J, with 12 bases in the middle. CDR3 residues: CASRRRGDYNEQFF. Written as DNA, the CDR3 is TGTGCCAGCAGGAGGAGGGGAGACTACAATGAGCAGTTCTTC.

The chain carries TRBV23-1 and TRBJ2-7, with D possibly TRBD1 on 6 matching bases. TRBV23-1 is an open reading frame, and its role is uncertain. CDR3 size: 13 residues. V was trimmed by 9 bases and J by 6 bases, leaving 18 bases between them. The CDR3 DNA sequence: TGCGCCAGGGGACAACTCGAGCAGGCCGAGCAGTACTTC. Translating gives CARGQLEQAEQYF.

V usage is TRBV6-1 and J usage is TRBJ2-7; 10 bases match TRBD1. The CDR3 totals 15 residues. Germline assignment: CDR1 MNHNS and CDR2 SASEGT. Trimming cost V 5 bases and J 3 bases; bases outside gene matches: 7. DNA of the CDR3: TGTGCCAGCAGTTATGGACAGGGGGGATTCTACGAGCAGTACTTC. It is translated as CASSYGQGGFYEQYF.

This clonotype has just a few counts. The rearrangement joins TRBV3-1 to TRBJ2-7; maybe TRBD1 (6 bases). The CDR3 contains 14 residues. Trimming took off 0 bases at V and 3 bases at J, with 9 bases between the two ends. Germline CDR1 is LGHDT and CDR2 is YNNKEL (reference sequence). CDR3 in amino acids: CASSQDLDSYEQYF. In DNA, the CDR3 is TGTGCCAGCAGCCAAGATTTGGACAGCTACGAGCAGTACTTC.

The rearrangement joins TRBV20-1 to TRBJ2-7, with 7 bases that match TRBD1. Germline CDR1 DFQATT, CDR2 SNEGSKA (reference sequence). This CDR3 comprises 14 residues. V lost 0 bases to trimming and J lost 3 bases; unmatched junction nucleotides: 5. CDR3 region: CSARDGTVLYEQYF. In nucleotides, the CDR3 is TGCAGTGCTAGAGACGGGACAGTCCTCTACGAGCAGTACTTC.

The chain joins TRBV12-3 or TRBV12-4 to TRBJ2-1, with D perhaps TRBD2 (6 bases). Deletions cut 11 bases from V and 6 bases from J, with 23 bases between. The CDR3 is 15 residues long. The CDR3 nucleotides read TGTGCCTCTCAGACGTTTTCGGGCGGGGCCAATGAGCAGTTCTTC. Residues: CASQTFSGGANEQFF.

This chain joins TRBV9 and TRBJ1-2; no definite D call. The CDR3 covers 12 residues. CDR1 is SGDLS and CDR2 is YYNGEE in the germline V gene. CDR3 protein: CVSGSANYGYTF. The CDR3 region has the DNA TGTGTGTCGGGCAGCGCTAACTATGGCTACACCTTC.

The table lists this clonotype with a count of one. The chain has TRBV20-1 and TRBJ2-1; 9 bases map to TRBD2. The CDR3 has 14 amino acids. V lost 5 bases to trimming and J lost 4 bases; unmatched junction nucleotides: 6. Germline CDR1 is DFQATT and CDR2 is SNEGSKA (reference sequence). The CDR3 DNA is TGCAGTGCTCTGAGCGGGGGGCCGTACAATGAGCAGTTCTTC. It codes for CSALSGGPYNEQFF.

The J gene is TRBJ1-1, the V gene TRBV20-1, with TRBD1 matching 8 bases. Germline V lookup: CDR1 DFQATT, CDR2 SNEGSKA (reference sequence). The V and J ends lost 3 bases and 4 bases, in that order; junction bases with no gene match: 7. The CDR3 spans 14 residues. The CDR3 DNA reads TGCAGTGCTAGGGACAGGGAGGACGGCACTGAAGCTTTCTTT. Translation: CSARDREDGTEAFF.